The rows below give T cell receptor beta chains drawn from one sample of a study of blood T cell repertoires in COVID-19. Assay: immunoSEQ multiplex PCR; the TCRdb copy retains only in-frame clones and omits some. The sample shows some 180,000 clones, about four fifths of them seen only once. The material sequenced was peripheral blood. All receptors come from a human donor in a cohort sampled during active COVID-19. The CDR3 runs from the conserved cysteine through the conserved F or W. The D gene is left open where the match is weak. Clone size is shown for a subset of rows, as once, few, many or a class of expanded clone.

v_gene	j_gene	abundance	len	d_gene	CDR3aa	CDR3nt
TRBV7-9	TRBJ2-1	-	11	-	CASSYTYEQFF	TGTGCCAGCAGTTACACCTATGAGCAGTTCTTC
TRBV7-9	TRBJ2-3	few	14	-	CASSHSGRVDTQYF	TGTGCCAGCAGTCATTCGGGGAGAGTAGATACGCAGTATTTT
TRBV18	TRBJ1-2	-	16	TRBD1	CASSRDRAPRIYGYTF	TGTGCCAGCTCACGGGACAGGGCACCAAGGATCTATGGCTACACCTTC
TRBV27	TRBJ1-6	once	15	-	CASSWGGSYNSPLHF	TGTGCCAGCAGTTGGGGGGGGTCCTATAATTCACCCCTCCACTTT
TRBV29-1	TRBJ1-1	-	15	-	CSVGYGEVMNTEAFF	TGCAGCGTCGGTTACGGGGAGGTCATGAACACTGAAGCTTTCTTT
TRBV13	TRBJ1-2	-	16	-	CASSLGFGQSSYGYTF	TGTGCCAGCAGCTTAGGCTTTGGACAGTCAAGCTATGGCTACACCTTC
TRBV7-8	TRBJ2-3	-	18	TRBD2	CASSPPFGGGSSTDTQYF	TGTGCCAGCAGCCCGCCCTTTGGCGGGGGGTCCAGCACAGATACGCAGTATTTT
TRBV3-1/TRBV3-2	TRBJ2-5	-	15	-	CASTRPGGEEETQYF	TGTGCCAGCACTAGGCCGGGCGGGGAGGAAGAGACCCAGTACTTC
TRBV5-1	TRBJ1-3	-	16	TRBD1	CASSSLGQGSGNTIYF	TGCGCCAGCAGCTCCTTAGGACAGGGCTCTGGAAACACCATATATTTT
TRBV20-1	TRBJ1-1	-	15	-	CSASRGHGWNTEAFF	TGCAGTGCTAGTCGGGGACACGGTTGGAACACTGAAGCTTTCTTT
TRBV27	TRBJ2-2	few	13	-	CASSLVATGELFF	TGTGCCAGCAGCCTTGTCGCTACTGGGGAGCTGTTTTTT
TRBV5-6	TRBJ2-1	-	14	TRBD1	CASSPLGQQYEQFF	TGTGCCAGCAGCCCGCTGGGACAGCAGTATGAGCAGTTCTTC
TRBV30	TRBJ1-4	-	14	-	CAWSNRGDAEKLFF	TGTGCCTGGAGTAACCGGGGTGATGCTGAAAAACTGTTTTTT